These T cell receptor beta chains were read from a single sample in a study of T-cell memory formation after mild COVID-19. Each CDR3 protein gets one entry after TCRdb re-called the 5' RACE reads with MiXCR. Among 470,000 or so distinct CDR3 sequences listed, roughly 25% were seen once. Specimen: PBMCs or a T cell subset sorted from them (not recorded which). These receptors were obtained from an adult woman who had mild COVID-19 (a few samples of this study predate the infection). Cell type and time point are not known. CDR3s include the opening cysteine and the closing phenylalanine or tryptophan. D genes are given only for firm matches. Expanded clones get a size class; other rows say once, few or many, or leave the size out.

D gene: -; clone size: -; V gene: TRBV29-1; J gene: TRBJ2-3; CDR3 protein: CSVEDPWTVRSTDTQYF; CDR3 DNA: TGCAGCGTTGAAGATCCTTGGACGGTCCGTAGCACAGATACGCAGTATTTT
D gene: -; clone size: -; V gene: TRBV12-3/TRBV12-4; J gene: TRBJ2-1; CDR3 protein: CASSSGTSYNEQFF; CDR3 DNA: TGTGCCAGCAGCAGCGGGACATCCTACAATGAGCAGTTCTTC
D gene: TRBD2; clone size: -; V gene: TRBV6-5; J gene: TRBJ2-3; CDR3 protein: CASSPSTSGRRGDTQYF; CDR3 DNA: TGTGCCAGCAGTCCCTCGACTAGCGGGAGAAGAGGAGATACGCAGTATTTT
D gene: -; clone size: few; V gene: TRBV20-1; J gene: TRBJ1-2; CDR3 protein: CSASWRVNYGYTF; CDR3 DNA: TGCAGTGCTAGCTGGAGAGTAAACTATGGCTACACCTTC
D gene: -; clone size: -; V gene: TRBV6-2/TRBV6-3; J gene: TRBJ1-2; CDR3 protein: CASSRTELGYTF; CDR3 DNA: TGTGCCAGCAGCAGAACAGAGCTCGGCTACACCTTC
D gene: TRBD1; clone size: -; V gene: TRBV4-2; J gene: TRBJ2-7; CDR3 protein: CASSQPGTGGYEQYF; CDR3 DNA: TGTGCCAGCAGCCAGCCCGGGACAGGGGGCTACGAGCAGTACTTC
D gene: -; clone size: -; V gene: TRBV15; J gene: TRBJ2-7; CDR3 protein: CATSREARDPYEQYF; CDR3 DNA: TGTGCCACCAGCAGAGAGGCCCGGGACCCCTACGAGCAGTACTTC
D gene: TRBD2; clone size: few; V gene: TRBV7-2; J gene: TRBJ2-7; CDR3 protein: CASSLDVAGGSYEQYF; CDR3 DNA: TGTGCCAGCAGCTTAGATGTAGCGGGAGGGAGTTACGAGCAGTACTTC
D gene: -; clone size: few; V gene: TRBV3-1; J gene: TRBJ2-5; CDR3 protein: CASGTDPPYQETQYF; CDR3 DNA: TGTGCCAGCGGGACGGATCCCCCGTACCAAGAGACCCAGTACTTC
D gene: -; clone size: -; V gene: TRBV24-1; J gene: TRBJ2-2; CDR3 protein: CATGQAGYTGELFF; CDR3 DNA: TGTGCCACGGGGCAAGCAGGGTACACCGGGGAGCTGTTTTTT
D gene: TRBD2; clone size: -; V gene: TRBV2; J gene: TRBJ2-3; CDR3 protein: CASSEGASGGAKYTQYF; CDR3 DNA: TGTGCCAGCAGTGAAGGGGCTAGCGGGGGGGCCAAATATACGCAGTATTTT
D gene: -; clone size: few; V gene: TRBV12-3/TRBV12-4; J gene: TRBJ1-1; CDR3 protein: CASSRSPQGLNTEAFF; CDR3 DNA: TGTGCCAGCAGCCGGTCGCCACAGGGATTGAACACTGAAGCTTTCTTT
D gene: TRBD2; clone size: -; V gene: TRBV7-2; J gene: TRBJ2-1; CDR3 protein: CASSSSGRTYNEQFF; CDR3 DNA: TGTGCCAGCAGCTCTAGCGGGAGAACCTACAATGAGCAGTTCTTC
D gene: TRBD1; clone size: few; V gene: TRBV5-1; J gene: TRBJ2-1; CDR3 protein: CASSWGDRALINEQFF; CDR3 DNA: TGCGCCAGCAGCTGGGGAGACAGGGCATTGATCAATGAGCAGTTCTTC
D gene: -; clone size: -; V gene: TRBV7-9; J gene: TRBJ1-1; CDR3 protein: CASSRKDLAPEAFF; CDR3 DNA: TGTGCCAGCAGCCGGAAGGACTTGGCCCCTGAAGCTTTCTTT